Sequencing of this TCR beta chain was carried out in a study of CD8+CD57+ T cells in acquired aplastic anemia. Study information: Sorted CD4+ and CD8+ cells yielded about 3.1 ug of DNA on average.

For CDR3 and TCR beta VDJ profiling, genomic DNA was the template used. One entry per CDR3 protein, called by TCRdb with MiXCR from the reads. The repertoire consists of about 150,000 distinct CDR3 sequences, with roughly half occurring once and the leading ten covering 9.5% to 15%. This clonotype has a handful of counts. Its target is not known. Study-level points and caveats: Over 25 shared CD8+ CDR3s appeared highly expressed within patients' immunodominant clones. Researchers reported that CD8+ Simpson's diversity was not significantly different in patients versus controls.

Patients who underwent sequencing had shown CD8+CD57+ cell expansion by flow cytometry. Blood sampling was performed on the patients, and none of them had received therapy by then. The CDR3 extends over 12 amino acids. The V gene lost 5 bases and the J gene lost 8 bases, with 10 bases spanning the gap. The V gene's germline CDR1 is LNHNV and CDR2 YYDKDF (reference sequence). The chain is built from TRBV15 and TRBJ2-4; D may match TRBD1 or TRBD2 (5 bases each). The receptor was isolated from a human donor with aplastic anemia. The sample was sorted CD4+, CD8+, or CD8+CD57+ T cells (not recorded which) from PBMCs. CDR3 in DNA: TGTGCCACCAGCGAGGGACCGTACATTCAGTACTTC. It encodes CATSEGPYIQYF. The full variable domain, with the rest looked up from reference TRBV15 and TRBJ2-4, is DAMVIQNPRYQVTQFGKPVTLSCSQTLNHNVMYWYQQKSSQAPKLLFHYYDKDFNNEADTPDNFQSRRPNTSFCFLDIRSPGLGDTAMYLCATSEGPYIQYFGAGTRLSVL.